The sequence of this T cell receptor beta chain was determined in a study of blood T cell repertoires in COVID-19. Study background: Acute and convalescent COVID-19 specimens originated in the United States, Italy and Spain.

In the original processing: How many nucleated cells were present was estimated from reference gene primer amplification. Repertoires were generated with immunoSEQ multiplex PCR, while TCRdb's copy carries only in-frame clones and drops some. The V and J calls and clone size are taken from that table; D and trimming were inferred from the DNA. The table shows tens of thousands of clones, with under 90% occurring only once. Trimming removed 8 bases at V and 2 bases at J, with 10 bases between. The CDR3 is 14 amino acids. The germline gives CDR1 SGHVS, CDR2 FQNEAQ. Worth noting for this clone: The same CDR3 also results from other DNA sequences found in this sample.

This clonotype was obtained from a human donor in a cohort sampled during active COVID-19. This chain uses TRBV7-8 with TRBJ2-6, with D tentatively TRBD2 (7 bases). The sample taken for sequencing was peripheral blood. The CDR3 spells CASGRGAGANVLTF. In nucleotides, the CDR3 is TGTGCCAGCGGGAGGGGGGCTGGGGCCAACGTCCTGACTTTC.